One and the same sample provided the 10 T cell receptor beta chains below, sequenced in a study of T cell responses to AZD1222 COVID-19 vaccine. Clones were sequenced by immunoSEQ multiplex PCR, and TCRdb holds only the in-frame ones, with some missing. Found here are around 100,000 clones, 70% to 90% of them singletons; the top ten hold about 6%. Here the sequenced sample was peripheral blood, taken on day 0 of AZD1222 vaccination. These receptor sequences come from an adult in good health.

This chain joins TRBV4-2 and TRBJ2-1; weak D call: TRBD1 (6 bases). The CDR3 is 14 residues long. Germline V gene lookup returns CDR1 LGHNA and CDR2 YNFKEQ. The germline V and J ends were trimmed by 0 bases and 6 bases, with 9 bases remaining between them. The CDR3: CASSQDGGFNEQFF. CDR3 DNA sequence: TGTGCCAGCAGCCAAGATGGGGGCTTCAATGAGCAGTTCTTC.

This chain links TRBV3-1 (or the pseudogene TRBV3-2) with TRBJ2-5; TRBD2 matches at 9 bases. J lost 10 bases, V lost 5 bases, and 11 bases had no gene match. The V gene's germline CDR1 is LGHDT and CDR2 YNNKEL (reference sequence). There are 14 residues in the CDR3. CDR3 residues: CASSKAGGQTSQYF. The CDR3 DNA is TGTGCCAGCAGCAAGGCGGGGGGGCAAACAAGCCAGTACTTC.

The chain employs TRBV11-2 and TRBJ1-3; D not certain. Trimming stripped 5 bases from V and 3 bases from J, with 8 bases between. Germline lookup yields CDR1 SGHAT and CDR2 FQNNGV. The CDR3 loop spans 13 amino acids. The CDR3 nucleotides read TGTGCCAGCAGCGCCGTAGGTGGAAACACCATATATTTT. It yields the protein CASSAVGGNTIYF.

This clone was observed a handful of times. This chain links TRBV7-9 with TRBJ1-6; maybe TRBD1 (5 bases). Deletions cut 6 bases from V and 7 bases from J, with 13 bases between. This CDR3 contains 14 residues. Germline CDR1 is SEHNR and CDR2 is FQNEAQ (reference sequence). Here the CDR3 reads CASRSQGENSPLHF. The CDR3 region has the DNA TGTGCCAGCAGATCCCAGGGTGAAAATTCACCCCTCCACTTT.

The chain carries TRBV19 and TRBJ1-1, with unresolved D. Looked up from germline, CDR1 is LNHDA and CDR2 is SQIVND (reference sequence). V shed 3 bases and J shed 3 bases, with 8 bases lying between them. This CDR3 has 13 residues. CDR3 bases: TGTGCCAGTAGTATGGGGAGGGACACTGAAGCTTTCTTT. Encoded protein: CASSMGRDTEAFF. Full variable domain (remainder filled in from reference TRBV19 and TRBJ1-1): DGGITQSPKYLFRKEGQNVTLSCEQNLNHDAMYWYRQDPGQGLRLIYYSQIVNDFQKGDIAEGYSVSREKKESFPLTVTSAQKNPTAFYLCASSMGRDTEAFFGQGTRLTVV.

The chain uses TRBV4-2 and TRBJ2-1, with 12 nucleotides matching TRBD2. From germline, CDR1 is LGHNA and CDR2 YNFKEQ. The CDR3 has 16 amino acids. The trim removed 4 bases at V and 7 bases at J, leaving 8 bases unmatched. The CDR3 loop is CASSPRLLAGGNEQFF. The CDR3, as DNA: TGTGCCAGCAGCCCCCGGTTGCTAGCGGGGGGGAATGAGCAGTTCTTC.

This chain links TRBV27 with TRBJ1-1, with D possibly TRBD1 on 5 matching bases. This CDR3 spans 13 amino acids. Looked up from germline, CDR1 is MNHEY and CDR2 is SMNVEV (reference sequence). V shed 6 bases and J shed 6 bases, with 14 bases lying between them. This chain's CDR3 is CASSDRRSPEAFF. The CDR3 nucleotides read TGTGCCAGCAGCGACAGACGAAGCCCTGAAGCTTTCTTT.

This chain uses TRBV11-2 with TRBJ2-7; 10 nucleotides match TRBD1. Germline V CDR1 and CDR2: SGHAT, FQNNGV. The trim removed 4 bases at V and 7 bases at J, leaving 10 bases unmatched. The CDR3 consists of 15 residues. The CDR3 DNA sequence: TGTGCCAGCAGCTGGCAGCCGGGACAGGGGCGGGAGCAGTACTTC. Translation gives CASSWQPGQGREQYF.

This clone was detected only once. The chain has TRBV5-6 and TRBJ1-1, with TRBD1 matching over 9 bases. Germline CDR1 reads SGHDT; CDR2 reads YYEEEE. The CDR3 is made up of 18 amino acids. The J segment lost 4 bases and the V segment lost 1 base, leaving 14 bases of the junction unmatched. CDR3 in amino acids: CASSLNPIGTGRVTEAFF. The CDR3 DNA is TGTGCCAGCAGCTTGAACCCAATCGGGACAGGGAGGGTCACTGAAGCTTTCTTT. Using reference TRBV5-6 and TRBJ1-1 for the parts outside the CDR3, the full variable domain is DAGVTQSPTHLIKTRGQQVTLRCSPKSGHDTVSWYQQALGQGPQFIFQYYEEEERQRGNFPDRFSGHQFPNYSSELNVNALLLGDSALYLCASSLNPIGTGRVTEAFFGQGTRLTVV.

A few counts support this clone. The chain uses TRBV7-2 and TRBJ2-7; D may be TRBD1 (7 bases). Germline V gene sequence: CDR1 SGHTA, CDR2 FQGNSA. This CDR3 is built from 14 residues. Trimming cost V 5 bases and J 2 bases, with 13 bases left between them. CDR3 sequence (DNA): TGTGCCAGCAGCCCAGGGGGGATCCCCTACGAGCAGTACTTC. It specifies CASSPGGIPYEQYF.